These 22 T cell receptor beta chains came from one sample sequenced in a study of cytomegalovirus exposure and HLA in healthy donors. This PCR relied on a set of 60 Vbeta primers and 13 Jbeta primers. The assay was immunoSEQ multiplex PCR, and TCRdb's table has in-frame clones only and misses some. The table records 110,000 or so clones, approximately 74% of them present only once. Sample: PBMCs. The receptors were gathered from a woman aged 50 to 65 in good health and CMV-seropositive.

The chain is built from TRBV29-1 and TRBJ2-1, with D uncertain. Trimming took 0 bases from V and 2 from J, leaving 14 bases between them. Germline V gene data show CDR1 as SQVTM and CDR2 as ANQGSEA. This CDR3 is built from 16 residues. CDR3 in DNA: TGCAGCGTTGAAGATCTATCGCCAAAAACCTACAATGAGCAGTTCTTC. The encoded protein is CSVEDLSPKTYNEQFF.

This chain links TRBV5-1 with TRBJ1-4, with D tentatively TRBD1 (5 bases). The CDR3 extends over 14 amino acids. CDR1 SGHRS and CDR2 YFSETQ come from the germline V gene. V lost 4 bases and J 3 bases, leaving 10 bases between the germline ends. The CDR3 coding sequence is TGCGCCAGCAGCCCGGGGGGGGCTAATGAAAAACTGTTTTTT. Translated, it gives CASSPGGANEKLFF. The full variable domain, its missing parts supplied by reference TRBV5-1 and TRBJ1-4, is KAGVTQTPRYLIKTRGQQVTLSCSPISGHRSVSWYQQTPGQGLQFLFEYFSETQRNKGNFPGRFSGRQFSNSRSEMNVSTLELGDSALYLCASSPGGANEKLFFGSGTQLSVL.

On this clone: In the same sample, other DNA sequences code for this CDR3. The rearrangement joins TRBV5-6 to TRBJ2-5; TRBD2 aligns across 8 bases. This CDR3 is 18 amino acids long. J was trimmed by 6 bases and V by 2 bases; bases with no gene match: 18. Germline V gene sequence: CDR1 SGHDT, CDR2 YYEEEE. The CDR3 protein is CASSLAGERSRLVKTQYF. For the CDR3, the DNA is TGTGCCAGCAGCTTAGCGGGAGAAAGAAGCCGCTTAGTCAAGACCCAGTACTTC.

V is TRBV2 and J is TRBJ1-4; a possible D gene is TRBD1 (5 bases). Germline CDR1 and CDR2: SNHLY and FYNNEI. Trimming took off 7 bases at V and 1 base at J, with 13 bases between the two ends. This CDR3 comprises 15 residues. The chain's CDR3 is CASTPEGLTNEKLFF. The CDR3 coding sequence is TGTGCCAGCACCCCGGAGGGGCTAACTAATGAAAAACTGTTTTTT.

This clone was picked up a small number of times. This sequence joins TRBV2 and TRBJ2-3, with a weak D call TRBD1 (5 bases). Germline V gives CDR1 SNHLY, CDR2 FYNNEI. With 6 bases removed from V and 0 bases from J, the gap between germline ends came to 13 bases. CDR3 length: 15 residues. The DNA for the CDR3 is TGTGCCAGCAGCCCTTGGCGGACAAGCACAGATACGCAGTATTTT. The encoded protein is CASSPWRTSTDTQYF.

The genes are TRBV16 and TRBJ2-3; 7 nucleotides agree with TRBD2. The trim removed 4 bases at V and 2 bases at J, leaving 3 bases unmatched. The CDR3 runs to 14 residues. Germline CDR1 is KGHSY and CDR2 is FQNENV. The CDR3 DNA sequence: TGTGCCAGCAGCCCTAGCGGTTCCACAGATACGCAGTATTTT. Translation gives CASSPSGSTDTQYF.

The chain has TRBV5-4 and TRBJ1-2; 7 bases map to TRBD1. The CDR3 runs 15 residues. Per the germline V gene, CDR1 is SGHNT and CDR2 is YYREEE (reference sequence). Losses at the gene ends were 4 bases for V and 4 bases for J; bases not matched to a gene: 10. The CDR3 loop reads CASSLRGGNSYGYTF. CDR3 in DNA: TGTGCCAGCAGCCTCCGAGGGGGCAATAGCTATGGCTACACCTTC.

The chain recombines TRBV4-3 with TRBJ2-1; TRBD2 aligns across 8 bases. V gave up 1 base and J gave up 6 bases; unmatched junction bases: 2. This CDR3 is built from 14 residues. Germline V lookup: CDR1 LGHNA, CDR2 YSLEER. Written as DNA, the CDR3 is TGCGCCAGCAGCCAAGCAACTAGCGGCAATGAGCAGTTCTTC. Translation gives CASSQATSGNEQFF.

The chain has TRBV29-1 and TRBJ2-7, with 7 bases aligning to TRBD1. Germline V gives CDR1 SQVTM, CDR2 ANQGSEA. The CDR3 runs 12 residues. J was trimmed by 0 bases and V by 5 bases; bases with no gene match: 1. CDR3 nucleotide sequence: TGCAGCGTTCGGGACAGCTCCTACGAGCAGTACTTC. Residues: CSVRDSSYEQYF.

The V call is TRBV5-1, the J call TRBJ1-1, with D perhaps matching TRBD1 (5 bases). Between the trimmed V and J ends, which lost 2 bases and 3 bases, there was a span of 14 bases. Germline CDR1 and CDR2: SGHRS and YFSETQ. This CDR3 has 15 residues. The CDR3 protein is CASSFSGGSDTEAFF. CDR3 sequence (DNA): TGCGCCAGCAGCTTTTCCGGGGGTTCGGACACTGAAGCTTTCTTT.

V is TRBV5-6 and J is TRBJ2-2, with D uncertain. Deletions cut 4 bases from V and 4 bases from J, with 5 bases between. This CDR3 has 12 residues. CDR1 and CDR2 (germline): SGHDT, YYEEEE. CDR3 sequence: CASSLSTGELFF. The CDR3 DNA sequence: TGTGCCAGCAGCCTGTCCACCGGGGAGCTGTTTTTT.

The chain joins TRBV11-1 to TRBJ2-5; a possible D gene is TRBD1 (6 bases). V shed 1 base and J shed 4 bases, with 19 bases lying between them. Germline loops: CDR1 SGHAT, CDR2 FQDESV (reference sequence). The CDR3 runs 17 residues. The DNA of the CDR3 is TGTGCCAGCAGCTTAGGAAGACAGGTCGCCGAGGGAGAGACCCAGTACTTC. It encodes CASSLGRQVAEGETQYF.

The rearrangement links TRBV6-1 to TRBJ2-5, with 11 bases that match TRBD2. The CDR3 is made up of 14 amino acids. J gave up 5 bases and V 5 bases, and 4 bases lay outside the gene matches. In germline, CDR1 is MNHNS, CDR2 SASEGT. The CDR3 spells CASSTSGGGETQYF. The CDR3 DNA is TGTGCCAGCAGTACTAGCGGGGGTGGCGAGACCCAGTACTTC.

V usage is TRBV11-3 and J usage is TRBJ1-1; no clear D. Trimming left V 5 bases short and J 2 bases short, with 12 bases between. The CDR3 is 14 amino acids. Germline V gives CDR1 SGHNT, CDR2 YENEEA. For the CDR3, the DNA is TGTGCCAGCAGCCCAGACGGGATTAACACTGAAGCTTTCTTT. The encoded protein is CASSPDGINTEAFF. The full variable domain, its missing parts supplied by reference TRBV11-3 and TRBJ1-1, is EAGVVQSPRYKIIEKKQPVAFWCNPISGHNTLYWYLQNLGQGPELLIRYENEEAVDDSQLPKDRFSAERLKGVDSTLKIQPAELGDSAVYLCASSPDGINTEAFFGQGTRLTVV.

The chain links TRBV16 to TRBJ1-1; D remains unclear. Trimming took 0 bases from V and 1 from J, leaving 12 bases between them. Germline CDR1 reads KGHSY; CDR2 reads FQNENV. The CDR3 is 16 amino acids. CDR3 sequence: CASSQSSPGKNTEAFF. DNA of the CDR3: TGTGCCAGCAGCCAATCGAGCCCGGGAAAGAACACTGAAGCTTTCTTT. Drawing the rest from reference TRBV16 and TRBJ1-1, the complete variable domain is GEEVAQTPKHLVRGEGQKAKLYCAPIKGHSYVFWYQQVLKNEFKFLISFQNENVFDETGMPKERFSAKCLPNSPCSLEIQATKLEDSAVYFCASSQSSPGKNTEAFFGQGTRLTVV.

This chain uses TRBV6-6 with TRBJ2-7; 7 bases are a match to TRBD2. From germline, CDR1 is MNHNY and CDR2 SVGAGI (reference sequence). This CDR3 contains 15 residues. With V trimmed by 0 bases and J by 5 bases, 7 bases remained unmatched. The CDR3 reads CASSYSRGVSDEQYF. The CDR3 DNA follows: TGTGCCAGCAGTTACTCTCGGGGGGTTAGCGACGAGCAGTACTTC.

This clone was recorded once. CDR3 residues: CALSRSGSTDTQYF. The CDR3 nucleotides are TGTGCCCTATCGAGGAGCGGGAGCACAGATACGCAGTATTTT. This chain uses TRBV10-3 with TRBJ2-3; weak D call: TRBD2 (6 bases). Trimming removed 11 bases at V and 0 bases at J, with 15 bases between. This CDR3 is 14 amino acids long. The germline gives CDR1 ENHRY, CDR2 SYGVKD.

Turning to this clone: The junction differs from germline at one of its ends, possibly a read error. The chain uses TRBV30 and TRBJ1-2; possibly TRBD1 for D (6 bases). CDR3 length: 16 residues. The germline gives CDR1 GTSNPN, CDR2 SVGIG (reference sequence). The CDR3 nucleotides are TGTGCCTGGAGTGTATTTTCTTCGTTTTTGGGGGCCCTCCCTGACTTC. Translating it yields CAWSVFSSFLGALPDF.

The rearrangement uses TRBV19 and TRBJ1-2; a possible D gene is TRBD1 (5 bases). The V gene's germline CDR1 is LNHDA and CDR2 SQIVND (reference sequence). CDR3 length equals 13 residues. V shed 7 bases and J shed 4 bases, with 13 bases lying between them. The CDR3 is CASTLGQGYGYTF. For the CDR3, the DNA is TGTGCCAGTACCTTGGGGCAGGGCTATGGCTACACCTTC.

V and J are TRBV2 and TRBJ1-3; 11 bases agree with TRBD1. CDR1 and CDR2 (germline): SNHLY, FYNNEI. Trimming took 6 bases from V and 7 from J; bases not matched to a gene: 8. The CDR3 runs to 15 residues. This chain's CDR3 is CASRRTGGYFNTIYF. The CDR3 bases are TGTGCCAGCAGGAGGACAGGGGGCTATTTCAACACCATATATTTT.

The gene calls are TRBV19 and TRBJ1-1, with 7 bases aligning to TRBD1. Germline V gene lookup returns CDR1 LNHDA and CDR2 SQIVND (reference sequence). The CDR3 contains 13 residues. After removal of 6 bases from V and 4 bases from J, the junction contained 5 bases not matched to a gene. CDR3 loop: CASRDRVGTEAFF. The CDR3 nucleotides read TGTGCCAGTAGAGACAGGGTAGGCACTGAAGCTTTCTTT.

V gene TRBV7-2 combines with J gene TRBJ2-7; D remains ambiguous. In germline, CDR1 is SGHTA, CDR2 FQGNSA. The CDR3 is 13 residues long. V lost 5 bases and J lost 6, with 14 bases in between. The CDR3 is CASSPVPFGEQYF. As DNA, the CDR3 is TGTGCCAGCAGCCCGGTCCCCTTCGGCGAGCAGTACTTC.